These 12 T cell receptor beta chains originate from one sample sequenced in a study of T cells in Graves' hyperthyroidism and ophthalmopathy (dated by TCRdb to about 2019). The method behind the library was multiplex PCR. Sequenced using an Illumina HiSeq 2000. TCR beta CDR3 regions were amplified from RNA transcripts. The TCR CDR3 was subjected to a first round of RT-PCR using the HTBI primer set and the Qiagen OneStep RT-PCR kit. TCRdb applied fastp at Q25 and MiXCR to the public reads, then kept only in-frame beta chains. Each CDR3 protein gets just one entry, which takes the most common genes and DNA from the rows behind it. For this sample the table gives 550,000 to 600,000 distinct CDR3 sequences, of which about 43% were detected only once. The top ten clonotypes cover 19% of the sample. The specimen sequenced was peripheral blood or thyroid tissue (not recorded which). These receptors all come from an adult woman with Graves' disease, either hyperthyroidism or ophthalmopathy (not recorded which).

The V gene is TRBV6-5, the J gene TRBJ1-3; D possibly corresponds to TRBD1 (6 bases). The CDR3 covers 14 residues. CDR1 is MNHEY, CDR2 SVGAGI, per germline. The germline V and J ends were trimmed by 6 bases and 4 bases, with 13 bases remaining between them. The CDR3 loop is CASRVGASGNTIYF. CDR3 nucleotides: TGTGCCAGCAGGGTGGGGGCTTCGGGAAACACCATATATTTT.

The chain employs TRBV9 and TRBJ1-4; 7 bases are a match to TRBD1. With V trimmed by 0 bases and J by 7 bases, 6 bases remained unmatched. The CDR3 has 15 residues. Germline V gene data show CDR1 as SGDLS and CDR2 as YYNGEE. The CDR3 spells CASSVEGGAGEKLFF. The CDR3 DNA follows: TGTGCCAGCAGCGTAGAAGGGGGCGCGGGTGAAAAACTGTTTTTT.

This chain connects TRBV7-9 to TRBJ2-2; TRBD2 is a possible D gene (5 bases). The CDR3 is 13 residues long. Germline CDR1 and CDR2: SEHNR and FQNEAQ (reference sequence). V dropped 5 bases and J dropped 8 bases, with 12 bases sitting between them. DNA for the CDR3: TGTGCCAGCAGCCCACTGGGAGTTGGGGAGCTGTTTTTT. Protein: CASSPLGVGELFF. The variable domain in full, completed from reference TRBV7-9 and TRBJ2-2, reads DTGVSQNPRHKITKRGQNVTFRCDPISEHNRLYWYRQTLGQGPEFLTYFQNEAQLEKSRLLSDRFSAERPKGSFSTLEIQRTEQGDSAMYLCASSPLGVGELFFGEGSRLTVL.

About this clonotype itself: No DNA is shown, since the ends of the CDR3 on it are uncertain; the CDR3 is the one TCRdb lists. This chain links TRBV24-1 with TRBJ2-2; the D segment call TRBD2 is taken from the table without a DNA check. The CDR3 is 18 residues long, counting both termini. The germline V gene has CDR1 KGHDR and CDR2 SFDVKD. CDR3 region: CATSGYGLAGVAPGSCFF.

To note about this clonotype: Sequence at one end of the junction differs from germline and may be a read error. The J gene is TRBJ2-2, the V gene TRBV7-9; no firm D call. The CDR3 totals 12 residues. CDR1 and CDR2 (germline): SEHNR, FQNEAQ (reference sequence). The CDR3, as DNA: TGTGCCAGCAGCTTAATGGGCAATGAGCAGTTTTTT. Protein sequence: CASSLMGNEQFF.

The chain links TRBV6-4 to TRBJ1-2; TRBD1 is a possible D gene (5 bases). CDR1 and CDR2 from the germline V gene are MRHNA and SNTAGT. The CDR3 is 12 residues long. Trimming shortened V by 10 bases and J by 3 bases, and 12 bases separated the two germline ends. The CDR3 DNA reads as TGTGCCACTGGGGGAGCGGACTATGGCTACACCTTC. Residues: CATGGADYGYTF.

This clonotype was recorded many times. The gene calls are TRBV6-5 and TRBJ1-1, with D tentatively TRBD1 (5 bases). This CDR3 is 16 amino acids long. Germline-derived CDR1 and CDR2 are MNHEY and SVGAGI. V was shortened by 7 bases and J by 2 bases, with 20 bases between the two germline ends. In nucleotides, the CDR3 is TGTGCCAGCACCCTTTGGGGCGGCGGGGGAAACACTGAAGCTTTCTTT. Translated, it gives CASTLWGGGGNTEAFF.

The J gene is TRBJ1-4, the V gene TRBV19, with 7 nucleotides matching TRBD1. J lost 15 bases, V lost 5 bases, and 12 bases had no gene match. Germline V lookup: CDR1 LNHDA, CDR2 SQIVND (reference sequence). The CDR3 runs 13 residues. CDR3 in amino acids: CASSALGQARMFF. The CDR3 coding sequence is TGTGCCAGTAGTGCGCTCGGACAGGCCCGTATGTTTTTT.

The chain has TRBV5-1 and TRBJ1-1, with D hard to call. This CDR3 is built from 15 residues. Trimming removed 0 bases at V and 2 bases at J, with 11 bases between. Germline V gives CDR1 SGHRS, CDR2 YFSETQ. CDR3 coding DNA: TGCGCCAGCAGCTTGGATGGCAGCCGTAACACTGAAGCTTTCTTT. Translating gives CASSLDGSRNTEAFF.

The chain links TRBV15 to TRBJ1-5; unclear D gene. This CDR3 has 14 residues. Germline CDR1 is LNHNV and CDR2 is YYDKDF (reference sequence). Trimming pared 3 bases from V and 7 bases from J, leaving 13 bases between. In DNA form, the CDR3 reads TGTGCCACCAGCAGCTCCTCTCCCGGACAGCCCCAGCATTTT. Protein product: CATSSSSPGQPQHF.

The chain couples TRBV10-3 to TRBJ2-2; 7 nucleotides match TRBD1. The CDR3 covers 14 residues. Germline V gives CDR1 ENHRY, CDR2 SYGVKD. V lost 7 bases, J lost 4 bases, and 6 bases stayed unmatched. The DNA of the CDR3 is TGTGCCATCACCCCTTACAGGGGCACCGGGGAGCTGTTTTTT. This translates into CAITPYRGTGELFF.

On this clonotype itself: A much larger clone differs from this one at a single base, so this may be a read error. The rearrangement uses TRBV6-5 and TRBJ2-2; possibly TRBD1 or TRBD2 for D (5 bases each). From germline, CDR1 is MNHEY and CDR2 SVGAGI. This CDR3 region has 12 residues. The germline V and J ends were trimmed by 8 bases and 11 bases, with 15 bases remaining between them. The CDR3 protein is CASRGTINELFF. CDR3 coding DNA: TGTGCCAGCCGGGGCACAATAAACGAGCTGTTTTTT.